The 21 T cell receptor beta chains below all came from one sample that was sequenced in a study of blood T cell repertoires in COVID-19. Using immunoSEQ multiplex PCR, the repertoire was profiled, and TCRdb retains in-frame clones only, with some absent. The sample consists of around 310,000 clones, more than 80% of them appearing once. The specimen was peripheral blood. Source of these receptors: a woman aged 30 to 39 with COVID-19, enrolled during active disease.

CDR3 DNA sequence: TGCGCCAGCAGCCAAGATCGGTCGGTAGCGGGAGGGCCGGGCAATGAGCAGTTCTTC. This sequence encodes CASSQDRSVAGGPGNEQFF. The chain links TRBV4-3 to TRBJ2-1, with TRBD2 identical over 11 bases. Germline-derived CDR1 and CDR2 are LGHNA and YSLEER. The CDR3 loop spans 19 amino acids. Germline trimming cut 0 bases from V and 6 bases from J; bases unmatched to any gene: 13.

A single count supports this clone. V and J are TRBV9 and TRBJ2-2; D may be TRBD1 (6 bases). The CDR3 is made up of 15 amino acids. CDR1 and CDR2 (germline): SGDLS, YYNGEE. The V end lost 1 base, the J end lost 4 bases, and 11 bases lay between the germline ends. In DNA form, the CDR3 reads TGTGCCAGCAGCGTAAAATCAGGGGCCACCGGGGAGCTGTTTTTT. It codes for CASSVKSGATGELFF.

The chain employs TRBV11-3 and TRBJ2-3; a weak D match, TRBD1 (5 bases). The CDR3 contains 13 residues. With 5 bases removed from V and 2 bases from J, the gap between germline ends came to 8 bases. Germline V gene lookup returns CDR1 SGHNT and CDR2 YENEEA. CDR3 residues: CASSPGATDTQYF. CDR3 sequence (DNA): TGTGCCAGCAGCCCTGGGGCCACAGATACGCAGTATTTT.

The chain links TRBV24-1 to TRBJ2-7, with TRBD1 matching 10 bases. The trim removed 5 bases at V and 0 bases at J, leaving 6 bases unmatched. The germline V gene has CDR1 KGHDR and CDR2 SFDVKD. This CDR3 contains 16 residues. The CDR3, as DNA: TGTGCCACCAGTGCCCCGGGACAGGGGTCCTCCTACGAGCAGTACTTC. Encoded protein: CATSAPGQGSSYEQYF.

The chain carries TRBV7-2 and TRBJ2-7; a weak D match, TRBD2 (6 bases). Trimming took 4 bases from V and 2 from J, leaving 12 bases between them. The CDR3 extends over 14 amino acids. Germline CDR1 reads SGHTA; CDR2 reads FQGNSA. The CDR3 DNA is TGTGCCAGCAGCTCTTCCGGAGGGCCCTACGAGCAGTACTTC. This sequence encodes CASSSSGGPYEQYF.

This clone was detected only once. The rearrangement links TRBV4-2 to TRBJ1-2; D not resolved. Trimming took off 0 bases at V and 3 bases at J, with 11 bases between the two ends. Germline loops: CDR1 LGHNA, CDR2 YNFKEQ. The CDR3 totals 15 residues. The CDR3 DNA reads as TGTGCCAGCAGCCAAGAACTTCGGGTGGACTATGGCTACACCTTC. It translates to CASSQELRVDYGYTF.

V is TRBV7-2 and J is TRBJ1-1; 7 bases match TRBD1. The CDR3 has 14 residues. V lost 4 bases to trimming and J lost 0 bases; unmatched junction nucleotides: 2. Looked up from germline, CDR1 is SGHTA and CDR2 is FQGNSA. In DNA form, the CDR3 reads TGTGCCAGCAGCTCGGGACAGCTGAACACTGAAGCTTTCTTT. Protein product: CASSSGQLNTEAFF.

V is TRBV28 and J is TRBJ1-5, with D tentatively TRBD1 (5 bases). CDR3 length: 14 amino acids. With 2 bases removed from V and 2 bases from J, the gap between germline ends came to 7 bases. Germline V CDR1 and CDR2: MDHEN, SYDVKM. This CDR3 reads CASSLQQGNQPQHF. CDR3 in DNA: TGTGCCAGCAGTTTACAACAGGGCAATCAGCCCCAGCATTTT.

The chain joins TRBV18 to TRBJ2-1; TRBD2 agrees at 8 bases. CDR1 is KGHSH, CDR2 LQKENI, per germline. The CDR3 length is 16 residues. V trimming: 1 base; J trimming: 9 bases; junction bases outside the gene matches: 11. In DNA, the CDR3 is TGTGCCAGCTCACCACTGCTTGGAGCGGGAGTCACTGAGCAGTTCTTC. Amino acids: CASSPLLGAGVTEQFF.

The J gene is TRBJ2-1, the V gene TRBV7-9; 8 bases match TRBD2. This CDR3 contains 17 residues. Germline V gene lookup returns CDR1 SEHNR and CDR2 FQNEAQ (reference sequence). The junction had 11 bases not matched to a gene; V was cut back by 2 bases and J by 5 bases. The CDR3 here is CASSLNSLAGWNNEQFF. For the CDR3, the DNA is TGTGCCAGCAGCTTAAACAGTTTAGCGGGATGGAACAATGAGCAGTTCTTC.

V gene TRBV10-2 combines with J gene TRBJ2-4; TRBD2 matches at 15 bases. CDR3 length equals 14 residues. V dropped 7 bases and J dropped 15; count of bases not matched to a gene: 10. Germline V gene sequence: CDR1 WSHSY, CDR2 SAAADI. This chain's CDR3 is CASNDGLAGGPRYF. CDR3 nucleotides: TGCGCCAGCAACGACGGACTAGCGGGAGGGCCGAGGTACTTC.

The rearrangement uses TRBV28 and TRBJ2-3, with 15 bases lining up with TRBD2. Germline values: CDR1 MDHEN, CDR2 SYDVKM. Trimming at V came to 5 bases and at J to 6 bases, leaving 6 bases not matched to a gene. This CDR3 is built from 16 residues. DNA of the CDR3: TGTGCCAGCAGTCCCGCAGGGACTAGCGGGAGGGATACGCAGTATTTT. It is translated as CASSPAGTSGRDTQYF.

The V and J genes are TRBV9 and TRBJ1-5; D call uncertain. The germline V and J ends were trimmed by 0 bases and 9 bases, with 16 bases remaining between them. This CDR3 is 15 amino acids long. CDR1 and CDR2 from the germline V gene are SGDLS and YYNGEE. The CDR3 region has the DNA TGTGCCAGCAGCGTAGACCCGATGGCGGCGGCGCCCCAGCATTTT. This gives the protein CASSVDPMAAAPQHF.

The V and J genes are TRBV25-1 and TRBJ2-7, with a weak D call TRBD2 (6 bases). The ends were cut back, 6 bases at V and 0 bases at J, with 12 bases in the middle. CDR3 length: 14 amino acids. Germline V CDR1 and CDR2: MGHDK, SYGVNS. CDR3 in amino acids: CASSHLGGSYEQYF. The CDR3 DNA is TGTGCCAGCAGCCACCTCGGGGGCTCCTACGAGCAGTACTTC.

In its sample, this clone was seen a few times. The chain is built from TRBV6-6 and TRBJ2-7, with D hard to call. CDR1 MNHNY and CDR2 SVGAGI come from the germline V gene (reference sequence). The CDR3 runs to 13 residues. V lost 2 bases to trimming and J lost 7 bases, with 12 bases between them. The CDR3 is CASSYNNLGEQYF. The CDR3 DNA reads as TGTGCCAGCAGTTACAACAACCTCGGGGAGCAGTACTTC.

This clone showed up just a few times. The same CDR3 also results from other DNA sequences found in this sample. The J gene is TRBJ1-6, the V gene TRBV28; TRBD1 agrees at 7 bases. Unmatched junction bases numbered 0, after V lost 2 bases and J lost 5 bases. Germline values: CDR1 MDHEN, CDR2 SYDVKM. The CDR3 has 14 amino acids. The CDR3 nucleotides are TGTGCCAGCAGTTTAACAGGGGATAATTCACCCCTCCACTTT. Amino acids: CASSLTGDNSPLHF.

The chain has TRBV6-5 and TRBJ1-5, with a weak D call TRBD1 (6 bases). CDR1 and CDR2 from the germline V gene are MNHEY and SVGAGI. The CDR3 spans 12 residues. The germline V and J ends were trimmed by 6 bases and 9 bases, with 12 bases remaining between them. The CDR3: CASRRGRGPQHF. CDR3 DNA: TGTGCCAGCAGGAGGGGGAGAGGGCCCCAGCATTTT.

A word on this clone: The same CDR3 can be traced to other DNA sequences in this sample. The chain combines TRBV9 with TRBJ2-7, with TRBD2 matching over 9 bases. J was trimmed by 3 bases and V by 0 bases; bases with no gene match: 1. The CDR3 length is 14 residues. Germline V gives CDR1 SGDLS, CDR2 YYNGEE. The CDR3 reads CASSVGSGSYEQYF. In DNA form, the CDR3 reads TGTGCCAGCAGCGTAGGTAGCGGGAGCTACGAGCAGTACTTC.

The CDR3 coding sequence is TGTGCCTGGAGTGTAGCCTCTCGAGAAGCTTTCTTT. Translation gives CAWSVASREAFF. The V call is TRBV30, the J call TRBJ1-1; no reliable D call. V gave up 0 bases and J gave up 8 bases, with 10 bases separating them. Germline values: CDR1 GTSNPN, CDR2 SVGIG (reference sequence). This CDR3 spans 12 amino acids.

The count of this clone is one. The chain links TRBV27 to TRBJ1-5; the match to TRBD1 covers 7 bases. The V segment lost 2 bases and the J segment 5 bases; nucleotides outside the gene matches: 3. Germline CDR1 and CDR2: MNHEY and SMNVEV (reference sequence). The CDR3 loop spans 14 amino acids. The CDR3 coding sequence is TGTGCCAGCAGTTTACTACAGGGGCATCAGCCCCAGCATTTT. Amino acids: CASSLLQGHQPQHF.

V and J are TRBV18 and TRBJ1-1; the D is unclear. The CDR3 runs to 14 residues. V gave up 4 bases and J gave up 1 base, with 10 bases separating them. Germline values: CDR1 KGHSH, CDR2 LQKENI. CDR3: CASSLRQENTEAFF. The CDR3 bases are TGTGCCAGCTCACTCCGGCAGGAGAACACTGAAGCTTTCTTT.